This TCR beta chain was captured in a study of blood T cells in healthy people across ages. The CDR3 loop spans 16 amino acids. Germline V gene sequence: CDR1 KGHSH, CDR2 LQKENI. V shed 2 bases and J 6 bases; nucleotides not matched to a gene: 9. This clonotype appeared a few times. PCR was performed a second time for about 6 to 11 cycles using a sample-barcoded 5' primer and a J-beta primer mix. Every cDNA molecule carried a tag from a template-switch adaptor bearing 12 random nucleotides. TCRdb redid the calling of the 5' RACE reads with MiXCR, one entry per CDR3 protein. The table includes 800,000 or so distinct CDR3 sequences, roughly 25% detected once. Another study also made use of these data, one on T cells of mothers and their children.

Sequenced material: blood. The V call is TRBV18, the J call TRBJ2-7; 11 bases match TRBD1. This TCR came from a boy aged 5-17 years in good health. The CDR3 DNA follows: TGTGCCAGCTCACCAAACTTACCAGGGACAGGGGGCGAGCAGTACTTC. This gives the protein CASSPNLPGTGGEQYF.